This T cell receptor beta chain was profiled in a study of T cells in Graves' hyperthyroidism and ophthalmopathy. RNA transcripts provided the source from which TCR beta CDR3 regions were amplified. The HTBI primer set was used in a first-round RT-PCR of the TCR CDR3. TCRdb reprocessed the multiplex PCR reads with MiXCR, giving one entry per CDR3 protein. The data contain 530,000 or so distinct CDR3 sequences, around a quarter of them singletons. Criteria for exclusion of patients were uncontrolled infection, other autoimmune disease, pregnancy or lactation. Clinical symptoms, serum thyroxine, TRAb, thyroid ultrasound and orbital computed tomography informed diagnoses. V was cut by 2 bases and J by 0 bases, with 8 bases left in between. Per germline, CDR1 MNHEY and CDR2 SVGAGI. CDR3 length equals 15 residues.

Sample: blood. The TCR sequence derives from a woman aged 25 to 39 with Graves' ophthalmopathy. The genes are TRBV6-5 and TRBJ1-3; D is undetermined. Written as DNA, the CDR3 is TGTGCCAGCAGTTACGGGGAGAACTCTGGAAACACCATATATTTT. It yields the protein CASSYGENSGNTIYF.